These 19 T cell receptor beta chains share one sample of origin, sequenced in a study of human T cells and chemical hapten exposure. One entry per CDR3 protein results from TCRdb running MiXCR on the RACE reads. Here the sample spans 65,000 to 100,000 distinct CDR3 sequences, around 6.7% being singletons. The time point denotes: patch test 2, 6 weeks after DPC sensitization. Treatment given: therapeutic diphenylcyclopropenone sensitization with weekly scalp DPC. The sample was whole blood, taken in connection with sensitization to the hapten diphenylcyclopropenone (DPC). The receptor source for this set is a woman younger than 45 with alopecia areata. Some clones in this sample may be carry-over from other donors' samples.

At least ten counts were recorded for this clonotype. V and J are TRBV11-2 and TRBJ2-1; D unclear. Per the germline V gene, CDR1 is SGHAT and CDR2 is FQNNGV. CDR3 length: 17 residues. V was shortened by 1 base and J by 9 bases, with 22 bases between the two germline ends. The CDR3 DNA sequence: TGTGCCAGCAGCTTAGGATACGGATCTCCGGGCGTGTTTGAGCAGTTCTTC. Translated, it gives CASSLGYGSPGVFEQFF.

In nucleotides, the CDR3 is TGTGCCAGCAGCGCAGCAAACAGGGGATCGGGCTCTGGGGCCAACGTCCTGACTTTC. Translating it yields CASSAANRGSGSGANVLTF. The chain links TRBV5-5 to TRBJ2-6, with 7 bases fitting TRBD1. The CDR3 is made up of 19 amino acids. Germline-derived CDR1 and CDR2 are SGHKS and YYEKEE (reference sequence). V was pared by 4 bases and J by 0 bases, with 13 bases of the junction left unmatched. The entire variable domain, with the rest obtained from reference TRBV5-5 and TRBJ2-6, is as follows: DAGVTQSPTHLIKTRGQQVTLRCSPISGHKSVSWYQQVLGQGPQFIFQYYEKEERGRGNFPDRFSARQFPNYSSELNVNALLLGDSALYLCASSAANRGSGSGANVLTFGAGSRLTVL.

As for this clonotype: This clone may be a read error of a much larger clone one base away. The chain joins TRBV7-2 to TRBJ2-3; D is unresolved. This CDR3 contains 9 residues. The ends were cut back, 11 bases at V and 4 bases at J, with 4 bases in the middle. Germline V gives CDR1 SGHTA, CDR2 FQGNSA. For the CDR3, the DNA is TGTGCCCGCCCAGATACGCAGTATTTT. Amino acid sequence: CARPDTQYF.

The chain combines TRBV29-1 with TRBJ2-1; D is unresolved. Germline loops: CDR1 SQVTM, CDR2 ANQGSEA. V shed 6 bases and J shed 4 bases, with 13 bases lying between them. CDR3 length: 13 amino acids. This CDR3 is CSVQEVGYNEQFF. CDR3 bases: TGCAGCGTCCAAGAAGTGGGTTACAATGAGCAGTTCTTC.

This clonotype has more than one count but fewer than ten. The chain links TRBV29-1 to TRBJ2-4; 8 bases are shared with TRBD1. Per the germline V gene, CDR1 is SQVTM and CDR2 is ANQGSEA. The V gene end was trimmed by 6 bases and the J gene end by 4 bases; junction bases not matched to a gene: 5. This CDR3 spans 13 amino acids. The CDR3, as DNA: TGCAGCGTCAAGGACAGGGTTAAAAACATTCAGTACTTC. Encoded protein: CSVKDRVKNIQYF.

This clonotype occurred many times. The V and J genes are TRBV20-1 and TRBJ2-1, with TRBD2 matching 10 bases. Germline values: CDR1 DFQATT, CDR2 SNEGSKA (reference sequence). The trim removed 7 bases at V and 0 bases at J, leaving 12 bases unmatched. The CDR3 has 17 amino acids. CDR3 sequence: CSVHSSGGSSSYNEQFF. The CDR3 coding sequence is TGCAGTGTTCATTCTAGCGGGGGATCCAGCTCCTACAATGAGCAGTTCTTC.

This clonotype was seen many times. This CDR3 is CASSLMGTEAFF. CDR3 in DNA: TGTGCCAGCAGTTTAATGGGCACTGAAGCTTTCTTT. The chain couples TRBV12-3 or TRBV12-4 to TRBJ1-1; D gene ambiguous. The V gene lost 2 bases and the J gene lost 4 bases, with 5 bases spanning the gap. There are 12 residues in the CDR3.

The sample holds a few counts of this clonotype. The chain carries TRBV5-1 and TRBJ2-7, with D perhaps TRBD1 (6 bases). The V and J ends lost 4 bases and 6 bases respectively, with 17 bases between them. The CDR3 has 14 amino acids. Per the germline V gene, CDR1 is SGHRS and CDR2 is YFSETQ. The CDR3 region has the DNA TGCGCCAGCAGCGGGGGCCCTCCCAGTAGCGAGCAGTACTTC. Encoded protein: CASSGGPPSSEQYF.

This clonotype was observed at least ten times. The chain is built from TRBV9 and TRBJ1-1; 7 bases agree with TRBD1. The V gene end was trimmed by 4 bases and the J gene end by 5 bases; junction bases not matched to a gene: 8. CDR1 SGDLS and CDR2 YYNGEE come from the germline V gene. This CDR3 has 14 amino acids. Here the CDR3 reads CASSKGTANTEAFF. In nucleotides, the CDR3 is TGTGCCAGCAGCAAGGGGACAGCAAATACTGAAGCTTTCTTT.

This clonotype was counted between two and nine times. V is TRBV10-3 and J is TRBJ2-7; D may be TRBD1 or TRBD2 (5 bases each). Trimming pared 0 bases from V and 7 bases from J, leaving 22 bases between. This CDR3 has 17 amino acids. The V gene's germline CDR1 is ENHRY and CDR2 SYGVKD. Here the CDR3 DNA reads TGTGCCATCAGTGAGTCGATGGCTGGGACGACAGTCATAGAGCAGTACTTC. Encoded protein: CAISESMAGTTVIEQYF.

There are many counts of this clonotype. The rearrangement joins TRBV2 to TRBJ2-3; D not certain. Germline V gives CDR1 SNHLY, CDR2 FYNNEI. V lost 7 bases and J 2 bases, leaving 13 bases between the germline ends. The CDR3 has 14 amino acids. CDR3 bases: TGTGCCAGCAAGTTGGGCGGAACCACAGATACGCAGTATTTT. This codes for CASKLGGTTDTQYF.

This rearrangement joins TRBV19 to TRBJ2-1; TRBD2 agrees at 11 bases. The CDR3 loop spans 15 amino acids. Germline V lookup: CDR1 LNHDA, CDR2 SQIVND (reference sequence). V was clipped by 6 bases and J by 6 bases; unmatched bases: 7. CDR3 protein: CASRTGTSGFNEQFF. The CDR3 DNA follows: TGTGCCAGTAGAACCGGGACTAGCGGATTCAATGAGCAGTTCTTC. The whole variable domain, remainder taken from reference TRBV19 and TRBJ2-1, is DGGITQSPKYLFRKEGQNVTLSCEQNLNHDAMYWYRQDPGQGLRLIYYSQIVNDFQKGDIAEGYSVSREKKESFPLTVTSAQKNPTAFYLCASRTGTSGFNEQFFGPGTRLTVL.

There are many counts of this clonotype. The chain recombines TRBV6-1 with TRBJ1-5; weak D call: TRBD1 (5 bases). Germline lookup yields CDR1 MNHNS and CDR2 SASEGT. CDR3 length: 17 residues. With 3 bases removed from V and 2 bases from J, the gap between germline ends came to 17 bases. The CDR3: CASSDARVPRGNQPQHF. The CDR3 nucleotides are TGTGCCAGCAGTGACGCCAGAGTCCCCAGGGGCAATCAGCCCCAGCATTTT.

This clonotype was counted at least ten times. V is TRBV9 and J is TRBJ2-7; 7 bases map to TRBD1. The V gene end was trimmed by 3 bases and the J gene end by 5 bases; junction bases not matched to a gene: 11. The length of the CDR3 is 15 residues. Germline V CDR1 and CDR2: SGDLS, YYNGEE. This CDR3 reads CASSATGTAGHEQYF. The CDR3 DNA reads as TGTGCCAGCAGCGCCACCGGGACAGCCGGCCACGAGCAGTACTTC.

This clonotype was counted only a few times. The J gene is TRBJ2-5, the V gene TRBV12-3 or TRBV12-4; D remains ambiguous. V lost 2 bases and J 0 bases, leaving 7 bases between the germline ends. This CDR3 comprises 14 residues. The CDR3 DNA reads TGTGCCAGCAGTTTACCCGAGCACCAAGAGACCCAGTACTTC. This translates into CASSLPEHQETQYF.

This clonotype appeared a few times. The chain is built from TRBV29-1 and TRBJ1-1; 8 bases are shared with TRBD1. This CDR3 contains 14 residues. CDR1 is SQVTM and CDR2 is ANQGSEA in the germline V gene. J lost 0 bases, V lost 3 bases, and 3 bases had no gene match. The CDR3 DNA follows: TGCAGCGTTGAGTGGGACAGGATGAACACTGAAGCTTTCTTT. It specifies CSVEWDRMNTEAFF.

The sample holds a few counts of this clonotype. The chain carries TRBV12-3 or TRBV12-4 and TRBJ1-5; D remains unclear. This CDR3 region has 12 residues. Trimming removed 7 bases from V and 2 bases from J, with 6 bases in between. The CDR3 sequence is CASTKGNQPQHF. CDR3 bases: TGTGCCAGCACAAAGGGCAATCAGCCCCAGCATTTT.

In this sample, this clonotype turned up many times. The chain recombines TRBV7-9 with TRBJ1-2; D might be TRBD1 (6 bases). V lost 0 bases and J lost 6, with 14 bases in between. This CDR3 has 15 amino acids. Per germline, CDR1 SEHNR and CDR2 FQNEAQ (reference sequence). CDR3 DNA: TGTGCCAGCAGCTTAGCCCGGAGGGGGGCAGATGGCTACACCTTC. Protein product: CASSLARRGADGYTF.

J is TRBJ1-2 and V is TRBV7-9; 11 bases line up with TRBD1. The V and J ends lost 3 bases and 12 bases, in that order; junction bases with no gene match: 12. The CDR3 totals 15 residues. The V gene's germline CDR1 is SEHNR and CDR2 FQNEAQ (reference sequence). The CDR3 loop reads CASSLLLGQGDQDTF. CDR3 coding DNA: TGTGCCAGCAGCTTGCTTCTGGGACAGGGGGATCAAGACACCTTC. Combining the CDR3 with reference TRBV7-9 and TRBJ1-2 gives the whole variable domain DTGVSQNPRHKITKRGQNVTFRCDPISEHNRLYWYRQTLGQGPEFLTYFQNEAQLEKSRLLSDRFSAERPKGSFSTLEIQRTEQGDSAMYLCASSLLLGQGDQDTFGSGTRLTVV.